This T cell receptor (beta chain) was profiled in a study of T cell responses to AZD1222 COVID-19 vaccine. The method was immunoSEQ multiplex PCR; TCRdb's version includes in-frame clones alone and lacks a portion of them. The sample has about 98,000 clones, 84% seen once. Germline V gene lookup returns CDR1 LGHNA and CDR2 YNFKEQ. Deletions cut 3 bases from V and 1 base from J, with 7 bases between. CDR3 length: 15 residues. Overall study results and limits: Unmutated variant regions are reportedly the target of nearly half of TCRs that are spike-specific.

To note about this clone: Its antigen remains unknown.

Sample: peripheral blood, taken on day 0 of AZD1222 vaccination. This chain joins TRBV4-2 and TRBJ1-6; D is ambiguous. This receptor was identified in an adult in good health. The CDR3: CASSHHSSYNSPLHF. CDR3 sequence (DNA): TGTGCCAGCAGCCATCACAGTTCCTATAATTCACCCCTCCACTTT.